A single sample is the source of the 3 T cell receptor beta chains below, sequenced in a study of blood T cell repertoires in COVID-19. The protocol was immunoSEQ multiplex PCR, while the TCRdb copy is restricted to in-frame clones and leaves out a portion. The repertoire holds some 300,000 clones, with roughly 86% as singletons. Sequenced input: peripheral blood. The source of these receptors is a man between 70 and 80 years old with acute or convalescent COVID-19.

The V call is TRBV28, the J call TRBJ1-6; D is possibly TRBD1 (6 bases). Germline V gives CDR1 MDHEN, CDR2 SYDVKM. CDR3 length: 15 amino acids. Trimming cost V 5 bases and J 10 bases, with 18 bases left between them. The CDR3, as DNA: TGTGCCAGCAGTCCATCGACAGGCTCACGATCACCCCTCCACTTT. Its protein is CASSPSTGSRSPLHF.

This sequence joins TRBV28 and TRBJ2-7, with 9 positions matching TRBD2. The germline V gene has CDR1 MDHEN and CDR2 SYDVKM. V gave up 6 bases and J gave up 3 bases; unmatched junction bases: 15. The CDR3 spans 17 residues. The DNA of the CDR3 is TGTGCCAGCAGCCCCCCCGGGACTAGCATGGGGATCTACGAGCAGTACTTC. This gives the protein CASSPPGTSMGIYEQYF.

The chain uses TRBV7-9 and TRBJ1-4; TRBD1 aligns across 7 bases. Germline trimming cut 4 bases from V and 3 bases from J; bases unmatched to any gene: 5. The CDR3 loop spans 15 amino acids. The V gene's germline CDR1 is SEHNR and CDR2 FQNEAQ (reference sequence). CDR3: CASSSRDSPNEKLFF. The CDR3 DNA reads as TGTGCCAGCAGCTCCCGGGACAGCCCTAATGAAAAACTGTTTTTT.